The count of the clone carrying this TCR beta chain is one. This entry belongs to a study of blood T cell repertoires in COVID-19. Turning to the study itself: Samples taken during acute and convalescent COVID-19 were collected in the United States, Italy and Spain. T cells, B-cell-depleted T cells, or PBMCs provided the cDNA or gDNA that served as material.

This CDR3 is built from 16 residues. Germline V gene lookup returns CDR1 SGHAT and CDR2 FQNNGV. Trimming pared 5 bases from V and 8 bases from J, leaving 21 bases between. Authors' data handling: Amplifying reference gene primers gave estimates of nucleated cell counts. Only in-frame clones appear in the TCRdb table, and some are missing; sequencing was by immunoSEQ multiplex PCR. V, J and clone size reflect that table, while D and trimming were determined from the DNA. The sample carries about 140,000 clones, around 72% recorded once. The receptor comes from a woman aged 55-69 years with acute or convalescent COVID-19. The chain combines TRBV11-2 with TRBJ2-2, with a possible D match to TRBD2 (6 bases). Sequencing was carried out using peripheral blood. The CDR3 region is CASSPASEPQRGELFF. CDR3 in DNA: TGTGCCAGCAGCCCGGCTAGCGAGCCCCAGAGGGGGGAGCTGTTTTTT.